The 28 T cell receptor beta chains presented below share a single source sample, sequenced in a study of blood T cell repertoires in COVID-19. Measured with immunoSEQ multiplex PCR; TCRdb has only the in-frame clones, and not every one. The sample carries 250,000 to 350,000 clones, around 92% recorded once. Material: peripheral blood. These receptors were taken from a man between 18 and 29 years old who had recovered from COVID-19.

V usage is TRBV2 and J usage is TRBJ2-7, with D perhaps matching TRBD2 (6 bases). Trimming shortened V by 7 bases and J by 0 bases, and 19 bases separated the two germline ends. The CDR3 loop spans 16 amino acids. Per the germline V gene, CDR1 is SNHLY and CDR2 is FYNNEI. The CDR3 protein is CASKSLPGLSSYEQYF. The CDR3 nucleotides are TGTGCCAGCAAAAGTCTCCCGGGACTGTCCTCCTACGAGCAGTACTTC.

The J gene is TRBJ1-1, the V gene TRBV29-1, with D possibly matching TRBD1 (6 bases). V lost 7 bases and J lost 4, with 22 bases in between. CDR1 and CDR2 (germline): SQVTM, ANQGSEA. The CDR3 extends over 15 amino acids. The CDR3 spells CSGRGSGEGSTEAFF. Here the CDR3 DNA reads TGCAGCGGTAGGGGTTCAGGGGAAGGTTCCACTGAAGCTTTCTTT.

The chain recombines TRBV10-3 with TRBJ2-7; 9 nucleotides agree with TRBD2. The CDR3 contains 11 residues. Germline CDR1 and CDR2: ENHRY and SYGVKD. Germline trimming cut 11 bases from V and 3 bases from J; bases unmatched to any gene: 2. This CDR3 is CAATSGYEQYF. For the CDR3, the DNA is TGTGCCGCGACTAGCGGCTACGAGCAGTACTTC.

V and J are TRBV5-1 and TRBJ2-1; possible D gene TRBD1, 6 bases. Trimming took 5 bases from V and 2 from J, leaving 17 bases between them. This CDR3 is built from 16 residues. The germline V gene has CDR1 SGHRS and CDR2 YFSETQ. This chain's CDR3 is CASRLSGESPYNEQFF. The CDR3 DNA is TGCGCCAGCAGACTCTCAGGGGAGTCTCCCTACAATGAGCAGTTCTTC.

The chain carries TRBV30 and TRBJ1-6, with D possibly matching TRBD1 (6 bases). Germline CDR1 is GTSNPN and CDR2 is SVGIG (reference sequence). The V and J ends lost 4 bases and 4 bases respectively, with 23 bases between them. The CDR3 runs 18 residues. The CDR3 protein is CAWNPHRDSMLYNSPLHF. CDR3 DNA sequence: TGTGCCTGGAACCCCCACAGGGATAGTATGTTGTATAATTCACCCCTCCACTTT.

This clone was detected only once. This sequence joins TRBV18 and TRBJ1-1; D is undetermined. Germline lookup yields CDR1 KGHSH and CDR2 LQKENI. This CDR3 has 15 residues. Deletions cut 2 bases from V and 6 bases from J, with 16 bases between. CDR3 in amino acids: CASSPDQASRAEAFF. The CDR3 DNA reads TGTGCCAGCTCACCAGACCAGGCGTCGCGCGCTGAAGCTTTCTTT.

This clone was found once. The chain carries TRBV6-5 and TRBJ2-2, with 7 nucleotides matching TRBD1. V was pared by 6 bases and J by 3 bases, with 4 bases of the junction left unmatched. CDR1 MNHEY and CDR2 SVGAGI come from the germline V gene. CDR3 size: 14 residues. CDR3 sequence reads: CASRLTGDTGELFF. DNA for the CDR3: TGTGCCAGCAGACTCACAGGGGACACCGGGGAGCTGTTTTTT.

The chain uses TRBV9 and TRBJ2-7; D is possibly TRBD2 (6 bases). V was shortened by 0 bases and J by 2 bases, with 12 bases between the two germline ends. The CDR3 covers 15 residues. The germline V gene encodes CDR1 SGDLS and CDR2 YYNGEE. This CDR3 reads CASSVGGDSTYEQYF. As DNA, the CDR3 is TGTGCCAGCAGCGTAGGCGGGGATAGCACCTACGAGCAGTACTTC.

The J gene is TRBJ1-1, the V gene TRBV3-1 (or the pseudogene TRBV3-2), with 7 positions matching TRBD1. CDR3 length equals 15 residues. Germline V CDR1 and CDR2: LGHDT, YNNKEL (reference sequence). With V trimmed by 2 bases and J by 4 bases, 7 bases remained unmatched. The CDR3 spells CASSQYRGGGTEAFF. The CDR3 DNA reads TGTGCCAGCAGCCAATACAGGGGTGGGGGCACTGAAGCTTTCTTT.

V is TRBV29-1 and J is TRBJ2-1, with D possibly being TRBD1 (6 bases). CDR1 and CDR2 (germline): SQVTM, ANQGSEA. Trimming pared 8 bases from V and 0 bases from J, leaving 20 bases between. The CDR3 sequence is 16 residues long. Written as DNA, the CDR3 is TGCAGCATCGCAGGGGCGGGTGGGAGCTCCTACAATGAGCAGTTCTTC. Translated, it gives CSIAGAGGSSYNEQFF.

J is TRBJ2-1 and V is TRBV14; 8 bases map to TRBD2. This CDR3 is 18 amino acids long. The germline V gene has CDR1 SGHDN and CDR2 FVKESK. V was pared by 4 bases and J by 6 bases, with 17 bases of the junction left unmatched. CDR3 in amino acids: CASSLFSGLAQLGNEQFF. The CDR3 DNA reads TGTGCCAGCAGCCTTTTCTCCGGACTAGCACAACTTGGCAATGAGCAGTTCTTC.

The V gene is TRBV5-4, the J gene TRBJ1-2; 9 bases are a match to TRBD1. This CDR3 spans 13 amino acids. J lost 6 bases, V lost 4 bases, and 4 bases had no gene match. The germline CDR1 and CDR2 sequences are SGHNT and YYREEE (reference sequence). CDR3 amino acids: CASSKQGADGYTF. The CDR3 DNA is TGTGCCAGCAGCAAACAGGGGGCTGATGGCTACACCTTC.

V usage is TRBV5-1 and J usage is TRBJ2-7; D gene uncertain. V lost 6 bases, J lost 5 bases, and 9 bases lay in between. The CDR3 length is 11 residues. In germline, CDR1 is SGHRS, CDR2 YFSETQ. In DNA form, the CDR3 reads TGCGCCAGCAAACAGTACGACGAGCAGTACTTC. Translated: CASKQYDEQYF.

The chain employs TRBV19 and TRBJ2-7; TRBD1 agrees at 7 bases. Germline-derived CDR1 and CDR2 are LNHDA and SQIVND (reference sequence). The V segment lost 5 bases and the J segment 3 bases; nucleotides outside the gene matches: 13. The CDR3 extends over 16 amino acids. The CDR3, as DNA: TGTGCCAGTAGTCGAGGGGGCCGATCCTCTCTCTACGAGCAGTACTTC. It specifies CASSRGGRSSLYEQYF.

The chain has TRBV9 and TRBJ2-5; maybe TRBD2 (5 bases). CDR1 is SGDLS and CDR2 is YYNGEE in the germline V gene. V was clipped by 0 bases and J by 4 bases, with 13 bases between them. This CDR3 has 15 residues. The CDR3 DNA is TGTGCCAGCAGCGTAGTGGGTAGCGCCCCAGAGACCCAGTACTTC. Its protein is CASSVVGSAPETQYF.

J is TRBJ1-3 and V is TRBV5-4; no clear D. V was cut by 2 bases and J by 5 bases, with 8 bases left in between. Germline CDR1 reads SGHNT; CDR2 reads YYREEE (reference sequence). CDR3 length equals 13 residues. This chain's CDR3 is CASSFGGRNTIYF. In DNA form, the CDR3 reads TGTGCCAGCAGCTTCGGAGGGAGAAACACCATATATTTT.

The chain recombines TRBV7-3 with TRBJ2-1, with D unclear. The CDR3 extends over 15 amino acids. Germline assignment: CDR1 SGHTA and CDR2 FQGTGA. Trimming pared 4 bases from V and 2 bases from J, leaving 12 bases between. CDR3 nucleotides: TGTGCCAGCAGCTCAAGCGCGGCCACCTACAATGAGCAGTTCTTC. This gives the protein CASSSSAATYNEQFF.

V is TRBV2 and J is TRBJ2-5; 7 nucleotides agree with TRBD2. The CDR3 spans 14 residues. After removal of 3 bases from V and 2 bases from J, the junction contained 3 bases not matched to a gene. Per the germline V gene, CDR1 is SNHLY and CDR2 is FYNNEI. The CDR3 nucleotides read TGTGCCAGCAGTGAGGGGGAGGGGCAAGAGACCCAGTACTTC. The encoded protein is CASSEGEGQETQYF.

V is TRBV9 and J is TRBJ2-1; TRBD2 is a possible D gene (5 bases). V was pared by 0 bases and J by 3 bases, with 10 bases between. The CDR3 length is 15 residues. CDR1 is SGDLS and CDR2 is YYNGEE in the germline V gene. CDR3 sequence: CASSVDPGSYNEQFF. Here the CDR3 DNA reads TGTGCCAGCAGCGTAGACCCGGGGAGCTACAATGAGCAGTTCTTC.

This clone occurred a few times. The sample carries other DNA sequences with the same CDR3. The chain has TRBV10-3 and TRBJ1-2, with 8 bases matching TRBD1. V gave up 0 bases and J gave up 4 bases; unmatched junction bases: 1. The CDR3 loop spans 14 amino acids. CDR1 is ENHRY, CDR2 SYGVKD, per germline. The CDR3 is CAISESTGGYGYTF. The CDR3 coding sequence is TGTGCCATCAGTGAGTCAACAGGGGGCTATGGCTACACCTTC.

The chain links TRBV4-3 to TRBJ2-1; D unresolved. Germline assignment: CDR1 LGHNA and CDR2 YSLEER. Trimming cost V 1 base and J 7 bases, with 8 bases left between them. This CDR3 region has 13 residues. The CDR3 nucleotides are TGCGCCAGCAGCCAAGCTCGAGTTAATGAGCAGTTCTTC. The encoded protein is CASSQARVNEQFF.

V gene TRBV4-1 combines with J gene TRBJ1-5, with 7 bases identical to TRBD1. The CDR3 consists of 16 residues. Germline CDR1 reads MGHRA; CDR2 reads YSYEKL. The V segment lost 2 bases and the J segment 7 bases; nucleotides outside the gene matches: 11. The CDR3 nucleotides read TGCGCCAGCAGCCAAAATCGTACAGGGGTGGGGCAGCCCCAGCATTTT. Residues: CASSQNRTGVGQPQHF.

The chain carries TRBV7-8 and TRBJ2-1, with TRBD2 matching over 12 bases. V shed 1 base and J 8 bases; nucleotides not matched to a gene: 12. The CDR3 spans 18 residues. Germline V gives CDR1 SGHVS, CDR2 FQNEAQ. In nucleotides, the CDR3 is TGTGCCAGCAGCTTAGAGGAGGGGCTAGCGGGGGGGTCCCATGAGCAGTTCTTC. It is translated as CASSLEEGLAGGSHEQFF.

V is TRBV7-9 and J is TRBJ1-1, with 7 bases lining up with TRBD1. J was trimmed by 1 base and V by 5 bases; bases with no gene match: 7. There are 15 residues in the CDR3. Per the germline V gene, CDR1 is SEHNR and CDR2 is FQNEAQ (reference sequence). This CDR3 is CASSPWTGANTEAFF. The CDR3, as DNA: TGTGCCAGCAGCCCCTGGACAGGCGCGAACACTGAAGCTTTCTTT. Using reference TRBV7-9 and TRBJ1-1 for the parts outside the CDR3, the full variable domain is DTGVSQNPRHKITKRGQNVTFRCDPISEHNRLYWYRQTLGQGPEFLTYFQNEAQLEKSRLLSDRFSAERPKGSFSTLEIQRTEQGDSAMYLCASSPWTGANTEAFFGQGTRLTVV.

DNA for the CDR3: TGTGCCAGCTCACCTCAAACAGGGGGCTTCGACAATGAGCAGTTCTTC. This codes for CASSPQTGGFDNEQFF. This chain links TRBV18 with TRBJ2-1, with TRBD1 matching 9 bases. There are 16 residues in the CDR3. V lost 3 bases and J lost 5; bases outside the gene matches: 8. Germline loops: CDR1 KGHSH, CDR2 LQKENI. The complete variable domain, with remaining parts taken from reference TRBV18 and TRBJ2-1, reads NAGVMQNPRHLVRRRGQEARLRCSPMKGHSHVYWYRQLPEEGLKFMVYLQKENIIDESGMPKERFSAEFPKEGPSILRIQQVVRGDSAAYFCASSPQTGGFDNEQFFGPGTRLTVL.

This chain joins TRBV7-3 and TRBJ1-5; 7 bases are shared with TRBD1. The germline gives CDR1 SGHTA, CDR2 FQGTGA. The CDR3 covers 20 residues. V was clipped by 5 bases and J by 4 bases; unmatched bases: 23. The CDR3 is CASSPKRDTPDREVNQPQHF. The CDR3 nucleotides read TGTGCCAGCAGCCCTAAACGCGACACCCCCGACAGGGAAGTAAATCAGCCCCAGCATTTT.

The chain links TRBV6-5 to TRBJ2-3, with D maybe TRBD2 (5 bases). CDR1 and CDR2 (germline): MNHEY, SVGAGI. Trimming left V 8 bases short and J 0 bases short, with 12 bases between. This CDR3 has 14 amino acids. Here the CDR3 reads CASQRTVSTDTQYF. The CDR3 nucleotides read TGTGCCAGCCAAAGGACTGTTAGCACAGATACGCAGTATTTT.

V is TRBV6-5 and J is TRBJ1-5; 9 nucleotides agree with TRBD1. Germline CDR1 MNHEY, CDR2 SVGAGI. The trim removed 5 bases at V and 6 bases at J, leaving 2 bases unmatched. This CDR3 comprises 13 residues. The CDR3: CASSQDRGQPQHF. CDR3 nucleotides: TGTGCCAGCAGTCAGGACAGGGGTCAGCCCCAGCATTTT.